The rows below give T cell receptor beta chains drawn from one sample of a study of cytomegalovirus exposure and HLA in healthy donors. Repertoires were generated with immunoSEQ multiplex PCR, while TCRdb's copy carries only in-frame clones and drops some. The data contain roughly 150,000 clones, approximately 79% of them singletons. The sample comprised PBMCs. The receptor source for this set is a male donor in good health and CMV-seronegative. Each CDR3 is given with its conserved first and last residue. The D gene is left open where the match is weak. Rows give clone size only sometimes, using once, few, many, or a class for an expanded clone.

CDR3 length: 11; V gene: TRBV29-1; J gene: TRBJ2-3; D gene: NA; clone size: NA; CDR3 DNA: TGCAGCGTTGAGTCTCCAGGGGCGCAGTATTTT; CDR3 protein: CSVESPGAQYF
CDR3 length: 14; V gene: TRBV18; J gene: TRBJ2-7; D gene: TRBD1; clone size: few; CDR3 DNA: TGTGCCAGCTCCCGGGGACAGGGGGGGAGCGAGCAGTACTTC; CDR3 protein: CASSRGQGGSEQYF
CDR3 length: 16; V gene: TRBV7-6; J gene: TRBJ1-6; D gene: NA; clone size: few; CDR3 DNA: TGTGCCAGCAGCTTAGCGGGGGGGACAAATAATTCACCCCTCCACTTT; CDR3 protein: CASSLAGGTNNSPLHF
CDR3 length: 16; V gene: TRBV19; J gene: TRBJ2-7; D gene: NA; clone size: NA; CDR3 DNA: TGTGCCAGTACCAATAGAGGCAGGGGAGAAGCCTACGAGCAGTACTTC; CDR3 protein: CASTNRGRGEAYEQYF
CDR3 length: 12; V gene: TRBV4-2; J gene: TRBJ1-6; D gene: NA; clone size: NA; CDR3 DNA: TGTGCCAGCAGCCCCCTAAATTCACCCCTCCACTTT; CDR3 protein: CASSPLNSPLHF
CDR3 length: 12; V gene: TRBV6-5; J gene: TRBJ1-2; D gene: NA; clone size: once; CDR3 DNA: TGTGCCAGCATGGGGGGAGTCTATGGCTACACCTTC; CDR3 protein: CASMGGVYGYTF
CDR3 length: 16; V gene: TRBV4-3; J gene: TRBJ1-2; D gene: TRBD1; clone size: NA; CDR3 DNA: TGCGCCAGCAGCCAGGGGGGGACAGGGGCTTGGGGTGGCTACACCTTC; CDR3 protein: CASSQGGTGAWGGYTF
CDR3 length: 15; V gene: TRBV6-5; J gene: TRBJ2-3; D gene: TRBD2; clone size: NA; CDR3 DNA: TGTGCCAGCAGTTTAGCGGGGGGGGACACAGATACGCAGTATTTT; CDR3 protein: CASSLAGGDTDTQYF
CDR3 length: 15; V gene: TRBV5-4; J gene: TRBJ1-3; D gene: TRBD1; clone size: NA; CDR3 DNA: TGTGCCAGCAGCCCGGACAGGGGCTCTGGAAACACCATATATTTT; CDR3 protein: CASSPDRGSGNTIYF
CDR3 length: 14; V gene: TRBV10-3; J gene: TRBJ1-2; D gene: NA; clone size: NA; CDR3 DNA: TGTGCCATCAGTGAATGGGGAGCTAACTATGGCTACACCTTC; CDR3 protein: CAISEWGANYGYTF
CDR3 length: 14; V gene: TRBV7-2; J gene: TRBJ1-2; D gene: NA; clone size: NA; CDR3 DNA: TGTGCCAGCAGCCCACAACAGGGTAACTATGGCTACACCTTC; CDR3 protein: CASSPQQGNYGYTF
CDR3 length: 14; V gene: TRBV5-1; J gene: TRBJ1-4; D gene: TRBD1; clone size: NA; CDR3 DNA: TGCGCCAGCAGCACGACAGGGGGCGGCGAAAAACTGTTTTTT; CDR3 protein: CASSTTGGGEKLFF
CDR3 length: 15; V gene: TRBV4-1; J gene: TRBJ1-2; D gene: NA; clone size: NA; CDR3 DNA: TGCGCCAGCAGCCAGGATCCCGGGAGGATCTATGGCTACACCTTC; CDR3 protein: CASSQDPGRIYGYTF